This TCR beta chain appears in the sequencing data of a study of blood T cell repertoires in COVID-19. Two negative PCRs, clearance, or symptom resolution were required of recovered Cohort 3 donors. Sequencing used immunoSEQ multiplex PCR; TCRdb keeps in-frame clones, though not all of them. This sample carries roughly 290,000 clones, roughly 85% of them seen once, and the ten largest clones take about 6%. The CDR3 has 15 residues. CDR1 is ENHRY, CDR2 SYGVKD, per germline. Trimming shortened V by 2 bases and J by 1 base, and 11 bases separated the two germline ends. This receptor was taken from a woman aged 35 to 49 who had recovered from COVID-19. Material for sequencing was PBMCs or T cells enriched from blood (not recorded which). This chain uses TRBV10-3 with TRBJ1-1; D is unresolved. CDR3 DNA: TGTGCCATCAGTGAGGCGACAAGAAAGAACACTGAAGCTTTCTTT. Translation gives CAISEATRKNTEAFF.